This entry describes one T cell receptor beta chain. This record comes from a study of cytomegalovirus exposure and HLA in healthy donors. V dropped 2 bases and J dropped 1 base, with 6 bases sitting between them. The CDR3 is 13 amino acids. Germline assignment: CDR1 SGHRS and CDR2 YFSETQ. The PCR ran on 60 Vbeta and 13 Jbeta primers. Assay used: immunoSEQ multiplex PCR; TCRdb lists only in-frame clones, some missing. Seen here are a few hundred thousand clones, around 83% observed once, and the top ten hold more than 1.3%. The rearrangement joins TRBV5-1 to TRBJ1-1, with D possibly TRBD1 on 5 matching bases. This receptor was identified in a girl between 10 and 17 years old in good health and CMV-seronegative. The specimen was PBMCs. This chain's CDR3 is CASSFTGNTEAFF. CDR3 in DNA: TGCGCCAGCAGCTTTACAGGGAACACTGAAGCTTTCTTT.